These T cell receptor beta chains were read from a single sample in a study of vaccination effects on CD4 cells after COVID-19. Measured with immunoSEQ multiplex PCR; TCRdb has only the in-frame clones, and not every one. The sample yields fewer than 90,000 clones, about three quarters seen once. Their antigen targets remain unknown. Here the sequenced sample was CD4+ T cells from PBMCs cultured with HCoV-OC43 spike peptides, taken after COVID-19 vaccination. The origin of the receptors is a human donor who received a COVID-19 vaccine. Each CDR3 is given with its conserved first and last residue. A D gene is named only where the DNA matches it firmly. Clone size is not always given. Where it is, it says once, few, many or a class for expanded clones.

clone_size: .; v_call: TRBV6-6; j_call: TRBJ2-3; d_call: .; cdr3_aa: CASRQGRDSTDTQYF; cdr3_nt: TGTGCCAGCCGCCAGGGCAGGGACAGCACAGATACGCAGTATTTT
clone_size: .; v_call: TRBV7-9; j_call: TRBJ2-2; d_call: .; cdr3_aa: CASSLFGTGELFF; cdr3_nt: TGTGCCAGCAGCTTATTCGGCACCGGGGAGCTGTTTTTT
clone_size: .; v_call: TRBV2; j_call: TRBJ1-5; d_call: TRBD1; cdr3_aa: CASRDRLNQPQHF; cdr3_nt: TGTGCCAGCAGGGACAGGTTGAATCAGCCCCAGCATTTT
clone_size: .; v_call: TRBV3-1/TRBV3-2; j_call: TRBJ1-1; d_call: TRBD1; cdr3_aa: CASSQVYTGETEAFF; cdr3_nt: TGTGCCAGCAGCCAAGTTTACACAGGGGAGACTGAAGCTTTCTTT
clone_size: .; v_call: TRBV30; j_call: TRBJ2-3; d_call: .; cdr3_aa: CAWGRSDTQYF; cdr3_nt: TGTGCCTGGGGGAGATCAGATACGCAGTATTTT
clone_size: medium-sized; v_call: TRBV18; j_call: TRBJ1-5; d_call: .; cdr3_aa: CASSLDTFNQPQHF; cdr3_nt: TGTGCCAGCTCACTGGACACATTCAATCAGCCCCAGCATTTT
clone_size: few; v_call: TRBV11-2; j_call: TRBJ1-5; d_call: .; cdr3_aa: CASSPRAGQPQHF; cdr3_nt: TGTGCCAGCAGCCCAAGAGCTGGGCAGCCCCAGCATTTT
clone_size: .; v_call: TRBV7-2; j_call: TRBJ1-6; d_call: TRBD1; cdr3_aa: CASSFRQGSTYNSPLHF; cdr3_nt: TGTGCCAGCAGCTTCAGACAGGGGTCCACCTATAATTCACCCCTCCACTTT
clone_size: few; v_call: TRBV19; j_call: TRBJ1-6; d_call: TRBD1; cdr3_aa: CASRPGQGNSPLHF; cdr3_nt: TGTGCCAGTAGGCCGGGACAGGGTAATTCACCCCTCCACTTT
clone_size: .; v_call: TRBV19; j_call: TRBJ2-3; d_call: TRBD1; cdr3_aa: CATNRGLLSTDTQYF; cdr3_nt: TGTGCCACCAACAGGGGCCTACTTAGCACAGATACGCAGTATTTT
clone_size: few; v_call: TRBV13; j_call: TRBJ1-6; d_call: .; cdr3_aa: CASSLGGWAGGNSPLHF; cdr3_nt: TGTGCCAGCAGCTTAGGCGGGTGGGCCGGGGGAAATTCACCCCTCCACTTT